This T cell receptor beta chain originates from a study of blood T cell repertoires in COVID-19. Produced via immunoSEQ multiplex PCR; TCRdb's table is partial and in-frame only. The repertoire holds around 230,000 clones, about 85% seen once, with just over 2.5% in the top ten. Germline CDR1 and CDR2: SGDLS and YYNGEE. This CDR3 is 16 amino acids long. V was pared by 3 bases and J by 7 bases, with 9 bases of the junction left unmatched. The TCR comes from a woman aged 30 to 39 who had recovered from COVID-19. The sample comprised PBMCs or T cells enriched from blood (not recorded which). This sequence joins TRBV9 and TRBJ1-6; 8 bases align to TRBD1. CDR3 in amino acids: CASSAELGQGNSPLHF. CDR3 coding DNA: TGTGCCAGCAGCGCGGAACTTGGACAGGGAAATTCACCCCTCCACTTT.